The T cell receptor beta chain described here comes from a study of cytomegalovirus exposure and HLA in healthy donors. Study-wide points: Among TCR sequences, most were rare, though some public TCRs appeared in many donors. The CMV antigen specificity of a few CMV-associated chains was confirmed through in vitro analysis.

PCR amplification relied on 60 Vbeta primers (plus 13 Jbeta primers). TCRdb's copy holds only in-frame clones and misses some; the assay was immunoSEQ multiplex PCR. The sample holds roughly 180,000 clones, 76% seen once. Deletions cut 0 bases from V and 7 bases from J, with 10 bases between. The CDR3 covers 15 residues. Germline CDR1 reads SGHVS; CDR2 reads FNYEAQ. As for this clone: Its cognate antigen is unknown.

This sequence was found in a man younger than 30 in good health and CMV-seronegative. V gene TRBV7-6 combines with J gene TRBJ1-6; tentatively, D is TRBD1 (5 bases). The sequenced sample consisted of PBMCs. Written as DNA, the CDR3 is TGTGCCAGCAGCTTAGCCCAGGGAGGAAATTCACCCCTCCACTTT. Amino acid sequence: CASSLAQGGNSPLHF. Based on the CDR3 plus reference TRBV7-6 and TRBJ1-6, the full variable domain is GAGVSQSPRYKVTKRGQDVALRCDPISGHVSLYWYRQALGQGPEFLTYFNYEAQQDKSGLPNDRFSAERPEGSISTLTIQRTEQRDSAMYRCASSLAQGGNSPLHFGNGTRLTVT.